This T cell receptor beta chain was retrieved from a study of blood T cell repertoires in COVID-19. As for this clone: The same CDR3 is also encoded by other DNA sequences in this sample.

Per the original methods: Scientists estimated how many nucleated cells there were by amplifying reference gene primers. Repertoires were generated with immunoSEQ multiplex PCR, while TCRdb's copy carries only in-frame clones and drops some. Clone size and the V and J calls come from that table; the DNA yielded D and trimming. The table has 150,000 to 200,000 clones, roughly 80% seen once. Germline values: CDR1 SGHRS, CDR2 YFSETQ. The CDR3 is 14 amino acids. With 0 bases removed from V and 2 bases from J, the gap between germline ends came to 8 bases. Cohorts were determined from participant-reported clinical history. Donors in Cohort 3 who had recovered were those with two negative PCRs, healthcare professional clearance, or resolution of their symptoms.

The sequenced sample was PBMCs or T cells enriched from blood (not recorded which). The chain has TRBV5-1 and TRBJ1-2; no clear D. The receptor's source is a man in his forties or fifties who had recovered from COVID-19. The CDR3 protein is CASSLDSSNYGYTF. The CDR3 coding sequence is TGCGCCAGCAGCTTGGACAGCTCCAACTATGGCTACACCTTC. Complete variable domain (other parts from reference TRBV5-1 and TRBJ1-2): KAGVTQTPRYLIKTRGQQVTLSCSPISGHRSVSWYQQTPGQGLQFLFEYFSETQRNKGNFPGRFSGRQFSNSRSEMNVSTLELGDSALYLCASSLDSSNYGYTFGSGTRLTVV.